This TCR beta chain was recovered during a study of memory B cells and T cells in multiple sclerosis (dated by TCRdb to between 2018 and 2020). Context from the whole study: The study compared the TCR beta repertoires of autoproliferating peripheral T cells with those of brain lesion-infiltrating T cells in multiple sclerosis patients. A couple of multiple sclerosis patients, for whom either brain lesions at autopsy or brain-infiltrating cells from biopsy were available, were included in TCR sequencing. General study outcomes and caveats: Clone-set sizes differed between compartments, which influenced counts of shared clonotypes and required normalization.

Using the immunoSEQ Platform, TCRbeta CDR3 regions were amplified from extracted genomic DNA. The immunoSEQ assay combined multiplex PCR with high-throughput sequencing and a vendor bioinformatics pipeline. The source study handled its data this way. Non-productive sequences and CDR3s shorter than 4 amino acids were removed, and clonotype frequencies were recalculated per sample. In immunoSEQ Analyzer 2.0, shared clonotypes were identified as identical CDR3 amino acid, V gene and J gene sequences. Repertoire overlap was normalized by dividing shared clonotype counts by the product of both clone-set sizes, with the result scaled by 1000 into arbitrary units. Imported from immuneACCESS, the table was reduced by TCRdb to in-frame sequences with V and J called. These copies leave out some clones; in studies compared against another copy, an unresolved V gene accounts for under half, and the cause of the remainder is not known. The DNA gave D and trimming, while V, J and clone size come from that table. Counted in this sample were over 6,500 clones; about 60% of them appeared once. Around a third of the sample goes to the ten largest clones.

The germline V gene yields SGDLS for CDR1 and YYNGEE for CDR2. V loses 7 bases of germline sequence and J loses 0 bases, and the interval between the two ends is 11 bases. The CDR3 covers 14 residues, taking in both the cysteine and the phenylalanine. CDR3 DNA only is kept here, 42 bases in frame from base 1. About this clone itself: No antigen is known for it. No base-level quality is on record; no much larger clone is a single base apart.

Before use, PBMCs were isolated by Ficoll density gradient centrifugation and cryopreserved. The TCR originated in a human donor with multiple sclerosis. The sequenced sample was memory (CD45RO+) CD8+ T cells from blood. Reading the label with the study, this specimen's cell subset or site is: CD45RO+ memory T cells sorted from peripheral blood. The chain couples TRBV9 to TRBJ1-3, with a weak D call of TRBD1 (5 bases match). The DNA is as follows: TGTGCCAGCGGGGCCGGATACTCTGGAAACACCATATATTTT. Translation gives CASGAGYSGNTIYF.